This TCR beta chain is drawn from a study of shared clonotypes between healthy human individuals. TCRdb keeps only in-frame clones here, not all; method: immunoSEQ multiplex PCR. In the table there are around 530,000 clones, around 78% of which are singletons. Trimming took off 4 bases at V and 4 bases at J, with 14 bases between the two ends. The CDR3 is made up of 14 amino acids. Germline V CDR1 and CDR2: SGHNT, YYREEE (reference sequence). Sequenced input: PBMCs. The J gene is TRBJ2-5, the V gene TRBV5-4; D is unclear. This sequence was found in a woman in her 40s in good health. Some clones in this sample may be carry-over from other donors' samples. CDR3 sequence: CASSPSHGPETQYF. The CDR3, as DNA: TGTGCCAGCAGCCCCTCACACGGCCCAGAGACCCAGTACTTC.